The sample holds many counts of the clone carrying this T cell receptor beta chain. Its target is unknown. Amplified regions were TCR beta CDR3 sequences from RNA transcripts. HTBI primers were employed in a first-round RT-PCR of the TCR CDR3. TCRdb re-called the multiplex PCR reads with MiXCR, one entry per CDR3 protein. This sample yields about 600,000 distinct CDR3 sequences, of which around 15% are seen a single time; 2.5% to 4% belongs to the top ten. The data stem from a study of T cells in Graves' hyperthyroidism and ophthalmopathy. Overall study findings and caveats: Before onset, by a median of approximately 5.9 months, the model predicted ophthalmopathy. In blood, most of the thyroid clonotypes expanded above 0.001 were also present.

Trimming removed 5 bases from V and 5 bases from J; junction bases left unmatched: 10. There are 15 residues in the CDR3. CDR1 is MDHEN and CDR2 is SYDVKM in the germline V gene. The sample consisted of blood. The receptor comes from a woman aged 40 to 50 with Graves' ophthalmopathy. The chain has TRBV28 and TRBJ2-7; 9 bases match TRBD1. CDR3 residues: CASSTPGQGIHEQYF. The CDR3 DNA follows: TGTGCCAGCAGTACGCCGGGACAGGGAATCCACGAGCAGTACTTC.